The 11 T cell receptor beta chains below come from one sample, sequenced in a study of blood T cell repertoires in COVID-19. Sequenced by immunoSEQ multiplex PCR; TCRdb stores in-frame clones only, minus some. Of tens of thousands of clones listed, approximately 82% were seen once; the top ten hold around 25%. The sample taken for sequencing was peripheral blood. Receptors originate from a man aged 60 to 69 with acute or convalescent COVID-19.

The chain is built from TRBV2 and TRBJ2-1; TRBD2 matches 9 bases. V trimming: 2 bases; J trimming: 3 bases; junction bases outside the gene matches: 5. The CDR3 totals 16 residues. Germline V gives CDR1 SNHLY, CDR2 FYNNEI. The CDR3 region is CASSERVSGGYNEQFF. CDR3 DNA: TGTGCCAGCAGTGAAAGGGTTAGCGGGGGCTACAATGAGCAGTTCTTC. The full variable domain, its missing parts supplied by reference TRBV2 and TRBJ2-1, is EPEVTQTPSHQVTQMGQEVILRCVPISNHLYFYWYRQILGQKVEFLVSFYNNEISEKSEIFDDQFSVERPDGSNFTLKIRSTKLEDSAMYFCASSERVSGGYNEQFFGPGTRLTVL.

The chain employs TRBV18 and TRBJ1-1, with D tentatively TRBD1 (5 bases). Germline CDR1 is KGHSH and CDR2 is LQKENI. The CDR3 sequence is 15 residues long. Trimming took 5 bases from V and 0 from J, leaving 13 bases between them. The DNA for the CDR3 is TGTGCCAGCTCAGTACCGTCAGGGATGAACACTGAAGCTTTCTTT. It specifies CASSVPSGMNTEAFF.

This chain uses TRBV2 with TRBJ2-3; 9 bases align to TRBD1. This CDR3 has 15 residues. The germline CDR1 and CDR2 sequences are SNHLY and FYNNEI. Trimming took 5 bases from V and 3 from J; bases not matched to a gene: 6. Written as DNA, the CDR3 is TGTGCCAGCAGTACTGACAGGGGGAGGACAGATACGCAGTATTTT. It codes for CASSTDRGRTDTQYF.

The chain couples TRBV5-1 to TRBJ2-5, with 8 positions matching TRBD1. CDR1 is SGHRS and CDR2 is YFSETQ in the germline V gene. V shed 1 base, J shed 5 bases, and the junction held 13 bases outside the gene matches. The CDR3 covers 17 residues. The CDR3 nucleotides are TGCGCCAGCAGCTTGCGAGGGCAGGGGGCGCCTTGGGAGACCCAGTACTTC. Protein sequence: CASSLRGQGAPWETQYF. Complete variable domain (other parts from reference TRBV5-1 and TRBJ2-5): KAGVTQTPRYLIKTRGQQVTLSCSPISGHRSVSWYQQTPGQGLQFLFEYFSETQRNKGNFPGRFSGRQFSNSRSEMNVSTLELGDSALYLCASSLRGQGAPWETQYFGPGTRLLVL.

The genes are TRBV29-1 and TRBJ2-3, with D possibly TRBD2 on 5 matching bases. CDR1 is SQVTM and CDR2 is ANQGSEA in the germline V gene. The CDR3 has 12 amino acids. V lost 1 base, J lost 6 bases, and 8 bases lay in between. The chain's CDR3 is CSVEGRSDTQYF. The CDR3 nucleotides are TGCAGCGTTGAAGGGAGGTCGGATACGCAGTATTTT.

In this sample, this clone turned up a few times. The rearrangement links TRBV6-2 or TRBV6-3 to TRBJ2-5; TRBD1 matches at 9 bases. The CDR3 has 12 amino acids. Germline V gene sequence: CDR1 MNHEY, CDR2 SVGEGT. J was trimmed by 13 bases and V by 1 base; bases with no gene match: 4. The CDR3 reads CASSYFGQGPYF. CDR3 nucleotide sequence: TGTGCCAGCAGTTACTTCGGACAGGGGCCGTACTTC.

This clone was observed a single time. The chain employs TRBV2 and TRBJ1-1; D gene unclear. Deletions cut 5 bases from V and 5 bases from J, with 9 bases between. CDR1 is SNHLY and CDR2 is FYNNEI in the germline V gene. This CDR3 region has 12 residues. The chain's CDR3 is CASSFIRTEAFF. Here the CDR3 DNA reads TGTGCCAGCAGTTTTATCAGGACTGAAGCTTTCTTT.

The rearrangement links TRBV6-5 to TRBJ1-5, with 8 bases matching TRBD1. The V gene end was trimmed by 4 bases and the J gene end by 5 bases; junction bases not matched to a gene: 7. The CDR3 has 15 residues. Germline V lookup: CDR1 MNHEY, CDR2 SVGAGI. The CDR3 DNA reads as TGTGCCAGCAGTTTTCAGGGGGCTGGAGATCAGCCCCAGCATTTT. Translating gives CASSFQGAGDQPQHF.

This clone came up a few times. J is TRBJ1-1 and V is TRBV5-1; no definite D call. CDR1 and CDR2 from the germline V gene are SGHRS and YFSETQ. V was trimmed by 0 bases and J by 3 bases, leaving 12 bases between them. The CDR3 sequence is 15 residues long. Here the CDR3 DNA reads TGCGCCAGCAGCTTGGGTTCGGGGTACTACACTGAAGCTTTCTTT. Amino acids: CASSLGSGYYTEAFF.

Here the CDR3 reads CASSPGERQPQHF. The CDR3 DNA reads TGTGCCAGCAGCCCAGGGGAGCGTCAGCCCCAGCATTTT. The chain carries TRBV7-9 and TRBJ1-5; TRBD1 is a possible D gene (6 bases). Germline V CDR1 and CDR2: SEHNR, FQNEAQ (reference sequence). Trimming shortened V by 5 bases and J by 6 bases, and 11 bases separated the two germline ends. The CDR3 totals 13 residues.

J is TRBJ2-1 and V is TRBV28, with 8 bases matching TRBD2. Germline lookup yields CDR1 MDHEN and CDR2 SYDVKM. CDR3 length: 16 amino acids. The trim removed 6 bases at V and 5 bases at J, leaving 12 bases unmatched. CDR3 sequence reads: CASRTKAGGLHNEQFF. CDR3 sequence (DNA): TGTGCCAGCAGGACGAAGGCGGGGGGCCTCCACAATGAGCAGTTCTTC. Together with reference TRBV28 and TRBJ2-1, the CDR3 gives the full variable domain: DVKVTQSSRYLVKRTGEKVFLECVQDMDHENMFWYRQDPGLGLRLIYFSYDVKMKEKGDIPEGYSVSREKKERFSLILESASTNQTSMYLCASRTKAGGLHNEQFFGPGTRLTVL.